This T cell receptor beta chain emerged from a study of T cell changes during pregnancy in multiple sclerosis. V was clipped by 0 bases and J by 3 bases; unmatched bases: 7. This CDR3 contains 18 residues. Germline CDR1 SGHDT, CDR2 YYEEEE. Assay used: immunoSEQ multiplex PCR; TCRdb lists only in-frame clones, some missing. This sample carries tens of thousands of clones, about 90% of them seen once, and the ten largest clones take approximately 0.69%. This clone was counted once. The sample here was CD4+ T cells from peripheral blood mononuclear cells, taken after pregnancy. The receptor comes from a female donor with multiple sclerosis, enrolled in a pregnancy study. The chain couples TRBV5-6 to TRBJ2-6; 9 bases match TRBD1. CDR3 bases: TGTGCCAGCAGCTTGGCGGGGACAGGGCTTGGTGGGGCCAACGTCCTGACTTTC. It specifies CASSLAGTGLGGANVLTF.